Presented here are 14 T cell receptor beta chains from one specimen sequenced in a study of CD8 T cells in ankylosing spondylitis. MiXCR, run by TCRdb on the 5' RACE reads, gives a single entry per CDR3 protein. The sample records about 220,000 distinct CDR3 sequences, around 6.6% being singletons. The antigens for these receptors are not known. Study-level points and caveats: Eight highly homologous variants formed a TCR beta motif that appeared characteristic of ankylosing spondylitis blood.

Input material: blood, either unsorted or a sorted T cell fraction (not recorded which). These receptors were obtained from a male donor with ankylosing spondylitis.

Concerning this clonotype itself: This may arise from a read error, as a much more abundant clone is one base away. The chain joins TRBV3-1 to TRBJ1-2, with TRBD1 as a possible D gene (5 bases). This CDR3 is 14 amino acids long. The V gene's germline CDR1 is LGHDT and CDR2 YNNKEL (reference sequence). The CDR3 coding sequence is TGTGCCAACAGCCACGACGGGACGGACTATGGCTACACCTTC. Residues: CANSHDGTDYGYTF.

This clonotype came up many times. The CDR3 region is CASSLGEGWEQYF. The CDR3 coding sequence is TGTGCCAGCAGCTTAGGGGAAGGCTGGGAGCAGTACTTC. V and J are TRBV11-2 and TRBJ2-7; no clear D. The CDR3 sequence is 13 residues long. Germline values: CDR1 SGHAT, CDR2 FQNNGV. The germline V and J ends were trimmed by 1 base and 7 bases, with 11 bases remaining between them.

This clonotype was counted many times. The rearrangement uses TRBV27 and TRBJ2-7; D is ambiguous. The CDR3 covers 14 residues. Germline V gene sequence: CDR1 MNHEY, CDR2 SMNVEV (reference sequence). Trimming removed 2 bases at V and 0 bases at J, with 8 bases between. The CDR3 DNA sequence: TGTGCCAGCAGTTTAGGAGTTAACTCCTACGAGCAGTACTTC. Residues: CASSLGVNSYEQYF.

The chain carries TRBV3-1 and TRBJ2-2; D gene unclear. CDR3 size: 14 residues. Per germline, CDR1 LGHDT and CDR2 YNNKEL (reference sequence). V lost 0 bases and J lost 3, with 5 bases in between. CDR3 sequence (DNA): TGTGCCAGCAGCCAAGATGTAGACACCGGGGAGCTGTTTTTT. It codes for CASSQDVDTGELFF.

V is TRBV11-2 and J is TRBJ2-7, with D possibly being TRBD1 (5 bases). V dropped 4 bases and J dropped 3 bases, with 10 bases sitting between them. CDR1 SGHAT and CDR2 FQNNGV come from the germline V gene. The CDR3 has 13 residues. CDR3 nucleotide sequence: TGTGCCAGCAGCTCCCCTGGACACTACGAGCAGTACTTC. It yields the protein CASSSPGHYEQYF.

This clonotype appeared many times. The genes are TRBV5-5 and TRBJ2-2, with D unclear. V lost 2 bases to trimming and J lost 0 bases, with 5 bases between them. This CDR3 has 14 amino acids. In germline, CDR1 is SGHKS, CDR2 YYEKEE (reference sequence). The CDR3 here is CASSFLANTGELFF. In DNA form, the CDR3 reads TGTGCCAGCAGCTTTTTAGCGAACACCGGGGAGCTGTTTTTT.

The gene calls are TRBV2 and TRBJ2-7; D possibly uses TRBD1 or TRBD2 (5 bases each). Trimming pared 2 bases from V and 3 bases from J, leaving 8 bases between. The germline V gene encodes CDR1 SNHLY and CDR2 FYNNEI. This CDR3 contains 13 residues. CDR3 residues: CASSEWDGYEQYF. In nucleotides, the CDR3 is TGTGCCAGCAGTGAATGGGACGGCTACGAGCAGTACTTC.

This clonotype was observed many times. The rearrangement uses TRBV3-1 and TRBJ2-2; tentative D call: TRBD2 (5 bases). Deletions cut 5 bases from V and 1 base from J, with 8 bases between. CDR1 LGHDT and CDR2 YNNKEL come from the germline V gene (reference sequence). This CDR3 has 14 amino acids. The CDR3 DNA follows: TGTGCCAGCAGCTGGGGAGAGAACACCGGGGAGCTGTTTTTT. Translating gives CASSWGENTGELFF.

This clonotype came up many times. The gene calls are TRBV4-3 and TRBJ1-2, with a possible D match to TRBD1 (5 bases). This CDR3 region has 14 residues. Between the trimmed V and J ends, which lost 4 bases and 0 bases, there was a span of 9 bases. Germline assignment: CDR1 LGHNA and CDR2 YSLEER. In nucleotides, the CDR3 is TGCGCCAGCAGCCTGGGGGGGGCTAACTATGGCTACACCTTC. Translating gives CASSLGGANYGYTF.

The V call is TRBV6-1, the J call TRBJ2-7; D is tentatively TRBD1 or TRBD2 (6 bases each). The V end lost 8 bases, the J end lost 3 bases, and 20 bases lay between the germline ends. Germline assignment: CDR1 MNHNS and CDR2 SASEGT. The CDR3 consists of 15 residues. CDR3 DNA sequence: TGTGCCAGCCTAAAGAGAGTAGGGGGAGGCTACGAGCAGTACTTC. This encodes CASLKRVGGGYEQYF.

The chain combines TRBV29-1 with TRBJ1-3; a possible D gene is TRBD1 (5 bases). The CDR3 has 14 residues. Trimming took 5 bases from V and 4 from J, leaving 15 bases between them. Germline V gene lookup returns CDR1 SQVTM and CDR2 ANQGSEA. The CDR3 sequence is CSVQGGTVGNTIYF. CDR3 DNA sequence: TGCAGCGTTCAAGGAGGGACGGTGGGAAACACCATATATTTT.

This clonotype came up a few times. This sequence joins TRBV19 and TRBJ1-1; a weak D match, TRBD1 (6 bases). This CDR3 has 13 amino acids. CDR1 is LNHDA, CDR2 SQIVND, per germline (reference sequence). Trimming took 6 bases from V and 5 from J, leaving 13 bases between them. As DNA, the CDR3 is TGTGCCAGTAGATCCTCAGGGGAAACTGAAGCTTTCTTT. Its protein is CASRSSGETEAFF.

In this sample, this clonotype turned up a few times. The V and J genes are TRBV7-8 and TRBJ2-7; 8 nucleotides line up with TRBD2. Losses at the gene ends were 0 bases for V and 6 bases for J; bases not matched to a gene: 7. The CDR3 sequence is 15 residues long. From germline, CDR1 is SGHVS and CDR2 FQNEAQ. This CDR3 reads CASSLAGTSMVEQYF. CDR3 bases: TGTGCCAGCAGCTTAGCCGGGACTAGTATGGTCGAGCAGTACTTC.

The table lists this clonotype with a few counts. The rearrangement uses TRBV5-6 and TRBJ2-7; perhaps TRBD1 as D (6 bases). Trimming removed 4 bases at V and 2 bases at J, with 13 bases between. The CDR3 runs 14 residues. Germline V CDR1 and CDR2: SGHDT, YYEEEE. The CDR3 loop reads CASSTSDRTYEQYF. CDR3 nucleotide sequence: TGTGCCAGCAGCACCTCGGACAGAACCTACGAGCAGTACTTC.